Listed below are T cell receptor beta chains from one sample, sequenced in a study of blood T cell repertoires in COVID-19. The method was immunoSEQ multiplex PCR; TCRdb's version includes in-frame clones alone and lacks a portion of them. The data contain roughly 500,000 clones, 75% to 90% of them singletons. The material sequenced was peripheral blood. The receptors originated from a human donor in a cohort sampled during active COVID-19. The CDR3 runs from the conserved cysteine through the conserved F or W. D genes are given only for firm matches. Clone size appears in some rows only: once, few, many, or a class for an expanded clone.

D gene	V gene	J gene	clone size	CDR3 protein	CDR3 DNA
TRBD2	TRBV7-6	TRBJ2-7	NA	CASSLGWTSGIQYF	TGTGCCAGCAGCTTAGGGTGGACTAGCGGGATCCAGTACTTC
NA	TRBV27	TRBJ1-5	NA	CASSLGGSAAYSNQPQHF	TGTGCCAGCAGTTTAGGGGGGTCGGCTGCTTATAGCAATCAGCCCCAGCATTTT
NA	TRBV20-1	TRBJ1-5	NA	CSASSGAQPQHF	TGCAGTGCTAGTAGTGGGGCCCAGCCCCAGCATTTT
NA	TRBV11-2	TRBJ2-7	NA	CASSLGSYEQYF	TGTGCCAGCAGCTTAGGCAGCTACGAGCAGTACTTC
NA	TRBV30	TRBJ1-2	NA	CAWLRDYNYGYTF	TGTGCCTGGCTCCGGGACTATAACTATGGCTACACCTTC
TRBD1	TRBV20-1	TRBJ1-2	NA	CSASRQGVKNYGYTF	TGCAGTGCTAGTAGACAGGGGGTGAAGAACTATGGCTACACCTTC
TRBD1	TRBV5-8	TRBJ2-1	NA	CASSDRVLAADEQFF	TGTGCCAGTTCGGACAGGGTTTTAGCCGCCGATGAGCAGTTCTTC
NA	TRBV3-1/TRBV3-2	TRBJ1-2	once	CASSRASYGYTF	TGTGCCAGCAGCCGGGCCAGCTATGGCTACACCTTC
TRBD1	TRBV7-8	TRBJ1-4	NA	CASSLWGQTNEKLFF	TGTGCCAGCAGCTTATGGGGACAGACTAATGAAAAACTGTTTTTT
NA	TRBV19	TRBJ1-1	NA	CASRPRDQAAEAFF	TGTGCCAGTAGACCCCGGGATCAGGCGGCTGAAGCTTTCTTT
TRBD1	TRBV28	TRBJ2-2	NA	CASSFGTGLNTGELFF	TGTGCCAGCAGTTTCGGGACAGGCCTGAACACCGGGGAGCTGTTTTTT
NA	TRBV24-1	TRBJ2-3	NA	CATSEYTDTQYF	TGTGCCACCAGTGAGTATACAGATACGCAGTATTTT
NA	TRBV29-1	TRBJ1-5	NA	CSVREGGGQPQHF	TGCAGCGTTCGGGAAGGGGGGGGTCAGCCCCAGCATTTT
TRBD1	TRBV19	TRBJ2-5	NA	CASRGQGGWETQYF	TGTGCCAGTAGGGGACAGGGTGGTTGGGAGACCCAGTACTTC
NA	TRBV28	TRBJ2-7	NA	CASGQGSYEQYF	TGTGCCAGCGGGCAGGGTTCCTACGAGCAGTACTTC
TRBD1	TRBV10-1	TRBJ2-3	NA	CASSEPDRGSSTDTQYF	TGCGCCAGCAGTGAGCCTGACAGGGGGTCTAGCACAGATACGCAGTATTTT
TRBD1	TRBV13	TRBJ2-7	NA	CASSLAPTGFVNEQYF	TGTGCCAGCAGCTTAGCCCCGACAGGGTTTGTCAACGAGCAGTACTTC
NA	TRBV2	TRBJ1-4	NA	CASSSQAGPKLFF	TGTGCCAGCAGTAGTCAGGCCGGCCCAAAACTGTTTTTT
NA	TRBV5-1	TRBJ1-3	NA	CASSVTGTGNTIYF	TGCGCCAGCAGCGTAACAGGGACTGGAAACACCATATATTTT
TRBD1	TRBV6-5	TRBJ1-2	few	CASTRQGHGYTF	TGTGCCAGCACCAGACAGGGTCACGGCTACACCTTC
NA	TRBV12-3/TRBV12-4	TRBJ1-2	NA	CASSLNREDGYTF	TGTGCCAGCAGTTTAAACAGGGAAGACGGCTACACCTTC
NA	TRBV9	TRBJ1-1	NA	CASSVDPRDTEAFF	TGTGCCAGCAGCGTAGACCCCAGGGACACTGAAGCTTTCTTT
TRBD2	TRBV9	TRBJ2-3	NA	CASSVGTSGRASTDTQYF	TGTGCCAGCAGCGTAGGGACTAGCGGGAGAGCTAGCACAGATACGCAGTATTTT
NA	TRBV15	TRBJ1-5	few	CATSRDVAGRDQPQHF	TGTGCCACCAGCAGAGATGTGGCAGGGCGCGATCAGCCCCAGCATTTT
TRBD2	TRBV5-1	TRBJ2-2	NA	CASSPIAGDTGELFF	TGCGCCAGCAGCCCGATAGCGGGGGACACCGGGGAGCTGTTTTTT
TRBD2	TRBV7-2	TRBJ2-1	NA	CASSLRLAGTEQFF	TGTGCCAGCAGCTTGCGACTAGCGGGAACCGAGCAGTTCTTC
NA	TRBV30	TRBJ2-5	NA	CAWSVGISIPIQGGETQYF	TGTGCCTGGAGTGTTGGTATTAGTATCCCAATACAGGGAGGGGAGACCCAGTACTTC
NA	TRBV30	TRBJ2-3	NA	CAWAGITDTQYF	TGTGCCTGGGCGGGAATCACAGATACGCAGTATTTT
NA	TRBV5-4	TRBJ1-5	NA	CASSLDSSNQPQHF	TGTGCCAGCAGTCTCGACAGTAGCAATCAGCCCCAGCATTTT
TRBD2	TRBV11-3	TRBJ2-7	NA	CASSLSREKSYEQYF	TGTGCCAGCAGCCTCTCGCGGGAGAAGTCCTACGAGCAGTACTTC
NA	TRBV28	TRBJ2-2	NA	CASRRVRGDTGELFF	TGTGCCAGCAGGCGGGTCAGGGGTGACACCGGGGAGCTGTTTTTT
TRBD1	TRBV7-3	TRBJ2-1	once	CASSLTGGLHNEQFF	TGTGCCAGCAGCTTGACAGGGGGCCTTCATAATGAGCAGTTCTTC
TRBD2	TRBV2	TRBJ2-1	NA	CASFGTSILNEQFF	TGTGCCAGTTTCGGGACTAGTATTCTTAATGAGCAGTTCTTC
NA	TRBV3-1/TRBV3-2	TRBJ2-7	NA	CASSQGGVKGMTKYF	TGTGCCAGCAGCCAAGGGGGTGTTAAGGGTATGACTAAGTACTTC
TRBD2	TRBV9	TRBJ2-1	NA	CASSVRSGLAVDEQFF	TGTGCCAGCAGCGTTAGATCGGGACTAGCGGTCGATGAGCAGTTCTTC
TRBD1	TRBV7-3	TRBJ1-1	once	CASSLTPGQITEAFF	TGTGCCAGCAGCTTAACGCCGGGACAGATCACTGAAGCTTTCTTT
TRBD2	TRBV6-1	TRBJ2-7	NA	CASSEAWGGFPLEQYF	TGTGCCAGCAGTGAAGCCTGGGGAGGGTTTCCCCTCGAGCAGTACTTC
NA	TRBV5-8	TRBJ1-6	few	CASSAPSGFSSPLHF	TGTGCCAGCAGCGCCCCGTCAGGGTTTAGTTCACCCCTCCACTTT
NA	TRBV9	TRBJ1-3	NA	CASSVGQPGNTIYF	TGTGCCAGCAGCGTAGGACAGCCTGGAAACACCATATATTTT
TRBD2	TRBV7-9	TRBJ2-1	NA	CASSSPSGRTVIGEQFF	TGTGCCAGCAGCTCCCCTAGCGGGAGGACGGTCATTGGTGAGCAGTTCTTC
NA	TRBV9	TRBJ1-2	NA	CASSVDSGRVGYTF	TGTGCCAGCAGCGTAGATTCAGGTCGAGTGGGCTACACCTTC
NA	TRBV19	TRBJ1-1	NA	CASSIRVMNTEAFF	TGTGCCAGTAGTATCAGGGTCATGAACACTGAAGCTTTCTTT